A single sample is the source of the 12 T cell receptor beta chains below, sequenced in a study of blood T cell repertoires in COVID-19. Here immunoSEQ multiplex PCR was the method, and the copy in TCRdb shows in-frame clones only, minus some. The table includes some 300,000 clones, about 90% detected once. Sequencing input: PBMCs or T cells enriched from blood (not recorded which). These receptors all come from a woman between 50 and 59 years old who had been exposed to COVID-19.

V gene TRBV5-4 combines with J gene TRBJ2-4, with 8 bases lining up with TRBD1. V shed 7 bases, J shed 3 bases, and the junction held 6 bases outside the gene matches. Germline CDR1 reads SGHNT; CDR2 reads YYREEE (reference sequence). The CDR3 has 14 amino acids. The CDR3 spells CASGMTGDKNIQYF. In DNA, the CDR3 is TGTGCCAGCGGGATGACAGGGGACAAAAACATTCAGTACTTC.

This chain uses TRBV6-1 with TRBJ2-2; possibly TRBD1 for D (7 bases). V lost 2 bases and J lost 0, with 13 bases in between. Per the germline V gene, CDR1 is MNHNS and CDR2 is SASEGT. CDR3 length: 17 amino acids. As DNA, the CDR3 is TGTGCCAGCAGTGAATTTCGGGGGACAGCGAACACCGGGGAGCTGTTTTTT. It yields the protein CASSEFRGTANTGELFF.

V gene TRBV6-5 combines with J gene TRBJ1-5, with D hard to call. The length of the CDR3 is 12 residues. CDR1 MNHEY and CDR2 SVGAGI come from the germline V gene. V was cut by 6 bases and J by 10 bases, with 13 bases left in between. CDR3 in amino acids: CASSDTSGPQHF. CDR3 DNA sequence: TGTGCCAGCAGCGACACCTCCGGCCCCCAGCATTTT.

The chain has TRBV7-2 and TRBJ2-7, with TRBD2 matching 10 bases. The CDR3 has 15 residues. Germline-derived CDR1 and CDR2 are SGHTA and FQGNSA. The ends lost 5 bases at V and 1 base at J; junction bases unmatched: 5. CDR3 protein: CASSPTSGVSYEQYF. CDR3 DNA: TGTGCCAGCAGCCCAACTAGCGGGGTTTCCTACGAGCAGTACTTC.

The rearrangement links TRBV28 to TRBJ2-1; 7 positions match TRBD1. CDR1 MDHEN and CDR2 SYDVKM come from the germline V gene. There are 12 residues in the CDR3. This CDR3 reads CAVRGRYNEQFF. The CDR3 DNA reads TGTGCAGTAAGGGGGCGCTACAATGAGCAGTTCTTC.

The CDR3 sequence is CASSLKGQGLRPQHF. For the CDR3, the DNA is TGTGCCAGCAGCTTGAAGGGACAGGGTTTGAGGCCCCAGCATTTT. The genes are TRBV5-6 and TRBJ1-5; TRBD1 matches 9 bases. Germline V CDR1 and CDR2: SGHDT, YYEEEE. Unmatched junction bases numbered 8, after V lost 1 base and J lost 9 bases. The CDR3 contains 15 residues. The full variable domain, rest sourced from reference TRBV5-6 and TRBJ1-5, is DAGVTQSPTHLIKTRGQQVTLRCSPKSGHDTVSWYQQALGQGPQFIFQYYEEEERQRGNFPDRFSGHQFPNYSSELNVNALLLGDSALYLCASSLKGQGLRPQHFGDGTRLSIL.

The chain has TRBV7-8 and TRBJ2-2; 9 nucleotides match TRBD1. The CDR3 consists of 16 residues. The V and J ends lost 5 bases and 6 bases, in that order; junction bases with no gene match: 10. CDR1 SGHVS and CDR2 FQNEAQ come from the germline V gene. The CDR3 DNA reads as TGTGCCAGCAGCCAGTCCGGGACAGGGAGGGCCGGGGAGCTGTTTTTT. This translates into CASSQSGTGRAGELFF.

J is TRBJ1-4 and V is TRBV6-5; 8 bases are shared with TRBD1. Per germline, CDR1 MNHEY and CDR2 SVGAGI. The CDR3 is made up of 16 amino acids. The J segment lost 4 bases and the V segment lost 2 bases, leaving 6 bases of the junction unmatched. The CDR3 here is CASSYLSGGGNEKLFF. CDR3 nucleotide sequence: TGTGCCAGCAGTTACCTTTCAGGGGGCGGTAATGAAAAACTGTTTTTT.

A remark on this clone: Different DNA sequences within this sample yield the same CDR3. The rearrangement uses TRBV18 and TRBJ1-5; D possibly corresponds to TRBD1 (5 bases). In germline, CDR1 is KGHSH, CDR2 LQKENI. V was cut by 3 bases and J by 4 bases, with 10 bases left in between. The CDR3 contains 14 residues. This CDR3 is CASSPAGGNQPQHF. The CDR3 bases are TGTGCCAGCTCACCGGCCGGGGGGAATCAGCCCCAGCATTTT.

V is TRBV30 and J is TRBJ1-2; 11 positions agree with TRBD1. The junction had 0 bases not matched to a gene; V was cut back by 5 bases and J by 7 bases. There are 11 residues in the CDR3. CDR1 and CDR2 (germline): GTSNPN, SVGIG (reference sequence). CDR3 in DNA: TGTGCCTGGGGACAGGGGGCTGGCTACACCTTC. This codes for CAWGQGAGYTF.

The rearrangement links TRBV28 to TRBJ1-4; TRBD1 might be the D (5 bases). The germline gives CDR1 MDHEN, CDR2 SYDVKM. V was shortened by 3 bases and J by 6 bases, with 11 bases between the two germline ends. The CDR3 is 14 amino acids. The CDR3 DNA is TGTGCCAGCAGTTTTTTGGGGGAGGATGAAAAACTGTTTTTT. Translating it yields CASSFLGEDEKLFF.

The rearrangement joins TRBV3-1 (or the pseudogene TRBV3-2) to TRBJ1-2; D is possibly TRBD1 (6 bases). Germline V gene lookup returns CDR1 LGHDT and CDR2 YNNKEL (reference sequence). The CDR3 sequence is 13 residues long. V dropped 2 bases and J dropped 4 bases, with 8 bases sitting between them. The CDR3, as DNA: TGTGCCAGCAGCCAAACAGGGCCCTATGGCTACACCTTC. It encodes CASSQTGPYGYTF.